This record covers a single T cell receptor beta chain. The data are from a study of blood T cell repertoires in COVID-19. Source study methods: Reference gene primer amplification gave estimated nucleated cell counts. Only in-frame clones appear in the TCRdb table, and some are missing; sequencing was by immunoSEQ multiplex PCR. V, J and clone size are taken as reported in that table, and D and trimming were inferred from the DNA itself. The repertoire holds some 300,000 clones, nearly 90% seen once, with 0.75% to 1% in the top ten. Germline-derived CDR1 and CDR2 are LNHNV and YYDKDF (reference sequence). Between the trimmed V and J ends, which lost 6 bases and 2 bases, there was a span of 10 bases. The CDR3 contains 13 residues. Each recovered donor of Cohort 3 presented with two negative PCRs, clearance, or symptom resolution.

The source material was PBMCs or T cells enriched from blood (not recorded which). This TCR came from a woman aged 25 to 39 who had recovered from COVID-19. The chain has TRBV15 and TRBJ1-2, with D perhaps matching TRBD1 (5 bases). CDR3 nucleotides: TGTGCCACCAGGGATGCAGGGAACTATGGCTACACCTTC. Translation: CATRDAGNYGYTF.